This T cell receptor beta chain was captured in a study of blood T cell repertoires in COVID-19. Some clones are missing from TCRdb's copy, which holds only in-frame ones; the method was immunoSEQ multiplex PCR. Among 95,000 to 110,000 clones listed, 84% were seen once. Germline V lookup: CDR1 LNHNV, CDR2 YYDKDF (reference sequence). CDR3 length equals 15 residues. Trimming shortened V by 3 bases and J by 4 bases, and 15 bases separated the two germline ends. The rearrangement links TRBV15 to TRBJ1-1, with D maybe TRBD1 (5 bases). The TCR originated in a human donor in a cohort sampled during active COVID-19. Sequencing used peripheral blood. CDR3 nucleotides: TGTGCCACCAGCAGTGTTTTGTGGGGGGGCACTGAAGCTTTCTTT. Its translation is CATSSVLWGGTEAFF.